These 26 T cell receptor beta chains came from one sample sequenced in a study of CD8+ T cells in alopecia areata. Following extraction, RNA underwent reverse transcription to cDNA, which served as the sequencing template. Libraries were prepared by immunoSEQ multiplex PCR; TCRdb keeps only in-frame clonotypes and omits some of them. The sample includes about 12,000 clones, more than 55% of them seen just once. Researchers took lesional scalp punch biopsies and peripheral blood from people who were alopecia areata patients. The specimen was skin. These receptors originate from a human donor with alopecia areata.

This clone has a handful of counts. In DNA form, the CDR3 reads TGTGCCAGTAGCCCCACCAGTGGGGCAGATACGCAGTATTTT. Its protein is CASSPTSGADTQYF. The rearrangement links TRBV19 to TRBJ2-3; D gene ambiguous. Per germline, CDR1 LNHDA and CDR2 SQIVND (reference sequence). V was cut by 6 bases and J by 4 bases, with 14 bases left in between. This CDR3 comprises 14 residues.

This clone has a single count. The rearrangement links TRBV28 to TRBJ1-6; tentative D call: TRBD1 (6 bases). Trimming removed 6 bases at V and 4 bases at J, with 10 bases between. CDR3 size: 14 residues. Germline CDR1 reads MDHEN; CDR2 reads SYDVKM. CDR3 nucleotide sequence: TGTGCCAGCAGCCCGGGACATTATAATTCACCCCTCCACTTT. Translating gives CASSPGHYNSPLHF.

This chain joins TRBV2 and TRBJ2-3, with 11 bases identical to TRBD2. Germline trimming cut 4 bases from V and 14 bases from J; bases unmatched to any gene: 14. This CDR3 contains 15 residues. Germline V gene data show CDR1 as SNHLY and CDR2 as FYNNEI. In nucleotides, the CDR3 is TGTGCCAGCAGTGTTCGGGTACGACTAGCGGGATCTCCGTATTTT. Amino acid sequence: CASSVRVRLAGSPYF.

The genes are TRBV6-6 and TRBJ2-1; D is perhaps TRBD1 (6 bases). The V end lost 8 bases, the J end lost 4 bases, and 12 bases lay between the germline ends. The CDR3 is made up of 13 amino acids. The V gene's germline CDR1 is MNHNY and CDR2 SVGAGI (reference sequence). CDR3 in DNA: TGTGCCAGCCGACAGGAGCCATACAATGAGCAGTTCTTC. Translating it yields CASRQEPYNEQFF.

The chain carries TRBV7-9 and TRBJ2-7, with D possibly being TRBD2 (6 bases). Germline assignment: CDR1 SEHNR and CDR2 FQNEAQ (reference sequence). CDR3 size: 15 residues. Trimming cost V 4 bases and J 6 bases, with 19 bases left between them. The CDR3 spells CASSSNTRELVEQYF. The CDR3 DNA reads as TGTGCCAGCAGCTCAAACACGCGGGAACTCGTCGAGCAGTACTTC.

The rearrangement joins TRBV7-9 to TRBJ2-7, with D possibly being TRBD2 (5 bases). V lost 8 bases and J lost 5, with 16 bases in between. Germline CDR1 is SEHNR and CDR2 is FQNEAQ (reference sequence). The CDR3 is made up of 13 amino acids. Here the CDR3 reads CASGFSGKDEQYF. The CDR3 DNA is TGTGCCAGCGGTTTTTCGGGGAAGGACGAGCAGTACTTC.

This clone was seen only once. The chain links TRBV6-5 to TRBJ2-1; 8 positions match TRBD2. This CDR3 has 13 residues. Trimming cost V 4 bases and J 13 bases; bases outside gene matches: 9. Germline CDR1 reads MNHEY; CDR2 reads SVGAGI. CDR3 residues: CASSFWREEAQFF. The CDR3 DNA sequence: TGTGCCAGCAGTTTTTGGCGGGAGGAGGCCCAGTTCTTC.

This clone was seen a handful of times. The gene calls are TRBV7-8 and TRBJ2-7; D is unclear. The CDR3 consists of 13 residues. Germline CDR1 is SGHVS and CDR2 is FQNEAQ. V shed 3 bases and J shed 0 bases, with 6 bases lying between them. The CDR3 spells CASSLGFSYEQYF. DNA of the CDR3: TGTGCCAGCAGCTTGGGGTTCTCCTACGAGCAGTACTTC.

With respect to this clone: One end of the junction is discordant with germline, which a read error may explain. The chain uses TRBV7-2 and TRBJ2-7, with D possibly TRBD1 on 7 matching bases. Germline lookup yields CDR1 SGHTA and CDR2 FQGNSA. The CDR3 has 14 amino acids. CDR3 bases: TGTCCCAGCAGCAGGGGGGCTAGCTCCTACGAGCAGTACTTC. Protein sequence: CPSSRGASSYEQYF. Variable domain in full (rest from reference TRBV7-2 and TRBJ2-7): GAGVSQSPSNKVTEKGKDVELRCDPISGHTALYWYRQSLGQGLEFLIYFQGNSAPDKSGLPSDRFSAERTGGSVSTLTIQRTQQEDSAVYLCPSSRGASSYEQYFGPGTRLTVT.

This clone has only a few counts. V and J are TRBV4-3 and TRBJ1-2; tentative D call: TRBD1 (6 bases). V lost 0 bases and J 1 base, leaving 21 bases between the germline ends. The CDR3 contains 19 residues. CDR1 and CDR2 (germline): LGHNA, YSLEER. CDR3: CASSQDLFVGGTSNYGYTF. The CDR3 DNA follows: TGCGCCAGCAGCCAAGACCTCTTCGTAGGGGGGACTAGTAACTATGGCTACACCTTC.

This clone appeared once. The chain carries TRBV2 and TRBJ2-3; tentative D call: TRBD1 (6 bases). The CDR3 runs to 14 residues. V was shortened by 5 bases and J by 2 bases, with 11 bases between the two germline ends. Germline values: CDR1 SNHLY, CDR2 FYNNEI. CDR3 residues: CASSNRALTDTQYF. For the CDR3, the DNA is TGTGCCAGCAGTAACAGGGCGCTCACAGATACGCAGTATTTT.

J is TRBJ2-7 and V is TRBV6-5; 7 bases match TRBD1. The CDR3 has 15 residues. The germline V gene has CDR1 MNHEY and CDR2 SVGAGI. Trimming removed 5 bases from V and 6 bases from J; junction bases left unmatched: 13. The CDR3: CASSLTGTANSEQYF. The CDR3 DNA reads TGTGCCAGCAGTCTCACCGGGACAGCCAATTCCGAGCAGTACTTC.

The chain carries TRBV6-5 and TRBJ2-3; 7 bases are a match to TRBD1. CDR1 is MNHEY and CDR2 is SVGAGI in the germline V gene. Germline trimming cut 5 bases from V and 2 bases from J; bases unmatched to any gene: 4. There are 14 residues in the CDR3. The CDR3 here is CASSRDSNTDTQYF. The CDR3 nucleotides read TGTGCCAGCAGTAGGGACAGTAACACAGATACGCAGTATTTT.

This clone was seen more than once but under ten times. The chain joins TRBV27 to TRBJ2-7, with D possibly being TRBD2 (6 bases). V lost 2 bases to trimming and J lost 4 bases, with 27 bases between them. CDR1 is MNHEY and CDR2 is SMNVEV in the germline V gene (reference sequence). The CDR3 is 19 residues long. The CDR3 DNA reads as TGTGCCAGCAGTTTAACCCTAATAGGAGTCGACGGGGGACCGTACGAGCAGTACTTC. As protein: CASSLTLIGVDGGPYEQYF.

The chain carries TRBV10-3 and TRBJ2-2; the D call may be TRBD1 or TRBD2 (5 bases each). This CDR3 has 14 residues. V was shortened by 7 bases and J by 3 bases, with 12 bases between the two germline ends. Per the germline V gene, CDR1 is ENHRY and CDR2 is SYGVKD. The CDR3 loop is CAINGAQDTGELFF. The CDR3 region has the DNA TGTGCCATCAACGGGGCGCAGGACACCGGGGAGCTGTTTTTT.

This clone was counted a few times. This CDR3 is CASSFFGLGGGTDTQYF. The CDR3 DNA sequence: TGTGCCAGCAGTTTTTTTGGGTTAGGGGGGGGAACAGATACGCAGTATTTT. The chain couples TRBV28 to TRBJ2-3; possible D gene TRBD2, 7 bases. From germline, CDR1 is MDHEN and CDR2 SYDVKM. V was trimmed by 3 bases and J by 3 bases, leaving 19 bases between them. The CDR3 is 17 amino acids.

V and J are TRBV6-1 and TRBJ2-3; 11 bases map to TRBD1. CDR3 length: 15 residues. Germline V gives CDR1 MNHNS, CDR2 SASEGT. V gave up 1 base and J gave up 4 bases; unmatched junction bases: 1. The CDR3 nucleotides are TGTGCCAGCAGTGAAGGGACAGGGGGCGCAGATACGCAGTATTTT. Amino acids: CASSEGTGGADTQYF.

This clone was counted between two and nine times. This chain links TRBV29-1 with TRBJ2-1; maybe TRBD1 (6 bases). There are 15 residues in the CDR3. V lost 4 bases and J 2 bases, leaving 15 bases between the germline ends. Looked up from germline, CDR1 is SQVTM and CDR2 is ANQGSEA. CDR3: CSVASTGQTYNEQFF. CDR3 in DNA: TGCAGCGTTGCCTCGACAGGTCAGACCTACAATGAGCAGTTCTTC.

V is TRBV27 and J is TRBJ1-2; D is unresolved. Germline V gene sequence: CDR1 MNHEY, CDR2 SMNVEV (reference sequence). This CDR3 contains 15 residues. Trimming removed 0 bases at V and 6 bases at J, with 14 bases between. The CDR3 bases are TGTGCCAGCAGTTTATCTGCCGGGGATCAGAATGGCTACACCTTC. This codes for CASSLSAGDQNGYTF.

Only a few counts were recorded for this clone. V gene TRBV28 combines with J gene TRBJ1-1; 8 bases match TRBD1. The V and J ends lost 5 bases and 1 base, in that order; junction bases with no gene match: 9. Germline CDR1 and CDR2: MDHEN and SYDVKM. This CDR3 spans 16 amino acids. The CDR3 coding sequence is TGTGCCAGCAGTGTGACAGGGGTGAATGGGAACACTGAAGCTTTCTTT. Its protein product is CASSVTGVNGNTEAFF.

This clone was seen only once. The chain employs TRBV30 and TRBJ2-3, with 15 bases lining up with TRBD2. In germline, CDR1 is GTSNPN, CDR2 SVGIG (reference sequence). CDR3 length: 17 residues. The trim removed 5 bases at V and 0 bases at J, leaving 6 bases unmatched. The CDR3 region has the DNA TGTGCCTGGGAGGGACTAGCGGGAGGACCTAGCACAGATACGCAGTATTTT. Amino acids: CAWEGLAGGPSTDTQYF.

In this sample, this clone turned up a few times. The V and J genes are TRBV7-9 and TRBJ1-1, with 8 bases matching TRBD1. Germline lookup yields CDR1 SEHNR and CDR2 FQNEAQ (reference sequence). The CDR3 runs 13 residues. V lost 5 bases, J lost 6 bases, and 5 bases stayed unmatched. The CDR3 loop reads CASSADRGAEAFF. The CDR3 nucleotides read TGTGCCAGCAGCGCCGACAGGGGAGCTGAAGCTTTCTTT.

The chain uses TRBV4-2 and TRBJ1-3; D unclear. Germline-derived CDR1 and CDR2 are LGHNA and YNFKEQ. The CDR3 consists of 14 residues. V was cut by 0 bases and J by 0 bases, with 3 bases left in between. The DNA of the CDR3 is TGTGCCAGCAGCCAAGACTTCTCTGGAAACACCATATATTTT. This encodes CASSQDFSGNTIYF.

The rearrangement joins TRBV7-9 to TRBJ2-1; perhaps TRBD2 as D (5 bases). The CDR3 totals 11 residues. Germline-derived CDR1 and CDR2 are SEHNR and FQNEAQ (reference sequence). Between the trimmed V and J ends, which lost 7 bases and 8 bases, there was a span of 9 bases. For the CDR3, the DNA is TGTGCCAGCACCTCCGGGGATGAGCAGTTCTTC. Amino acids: CASTSGDEQFF.

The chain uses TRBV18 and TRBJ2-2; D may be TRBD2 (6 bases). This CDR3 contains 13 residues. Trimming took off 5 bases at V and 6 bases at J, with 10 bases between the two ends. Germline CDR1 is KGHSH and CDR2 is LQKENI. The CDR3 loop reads CASSSGTSGELFF. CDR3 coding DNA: TGTGCCAGCTCATCGGGGACTTCCGGGGAGCTGTTTTTT. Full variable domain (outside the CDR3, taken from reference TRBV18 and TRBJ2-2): NAGVMQNPRHLVRRRGQEARLRCSPMKGHSHVYWYRQLPEEGLKFMVYLQKENIIDESGMPKERFSAEFPKEGPSILRIQQVVRGDSAAYFCASSSGTSGELFFGEGSRLTVL.

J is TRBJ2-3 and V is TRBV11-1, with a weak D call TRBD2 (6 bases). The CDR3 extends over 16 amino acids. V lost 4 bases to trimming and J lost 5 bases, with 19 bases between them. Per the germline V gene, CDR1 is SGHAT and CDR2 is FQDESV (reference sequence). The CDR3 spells CASSSGWPGDIDTQYF. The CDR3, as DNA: TGTGCCAGCAGCTCAGGTTGGCCGGGGGATATAGATACGCAGTATTTT.